This entry is about one T cell receptor (beta chain). Its antigen remains unknown. Unmatched junction bases numbered 20, after V lost 5 bases and J lost 7 bases. The CDR3 runs to 18 residues. CDR1 and CDR2 from the germline V gene are SGHVS and FQNEAQ. Amplification used 60 Vbeta primers and 13 Jbeta primers. Data came from immunoSEQ multiplex PCR; TCRdb stores just in-frame clones and leaves some out. The table records roughly 150,000 clones, around 80% of them present only once. The sample is drawn from a study of cytomegalovirus exposure and HLA in healthy donors. Study-wide results and caveats: Some 16,000 TCR beta sequences were associated with HLA alleles at 0.05 false discovery rate in a later analysis. A likely sequencing artifact accounted for one observed cluster of highly shared sequence variants. About 90% or about 30% of the time was how often most TCR beta V segments were productive, according to an earlier analysis. Indistinguishability led to the exclusion of some V segments, TRBV6-2 and TRBV6-3 included.

Sequenced input: PBMCs. The receptor's source is a female donor in good health and CMV-seronegative. The chain links TRBV7-8 to TRBJ2-1; 7 bases are shared with TRBD2. CDR3 protein: CASSLGASGNGGRNEQFF. For the CDR3, the DNA is TGTGCCAGCAGCCTTGGAGCGAGCGGGAACGGGGGTAGGAATGAGCAGTTCTTC.